This T cell receptor beta chain was captured in a study of T cell responses to AZD1222 COVID-19 vaccine. General study findings and limits: Without day 14 samples, only post-peak T cell repertoires were studied. Of the AZD1222 recipients, only five to seven were seropositive at baseline. The study found vaccine-associated CD4 TCRs spanning spike, dominant at 160-218 and 743-854. Donors, mostly white British, included more females; clonal diversity was possibly underestimated.

TCRdb keeps only in-frame clones here, not all; method: immunoSEQ multiplex PCR. The sample yields 90,000 to 100,000 clones, roughly 80% seen once. The V end lost 3 bases, the J end lost 2 bases, and 12 bases lay between the germline ends. The germline gives CDR1 MNHEY, CDR2 SMNVEV (reference sequence). The CDR3 runs to 15 residues. In regard to this clone: Its cognate antigen is unknown.

The TCR originated in an adult who received the AZD1222 COVID-19 vaccine. This specimen was peripheral blood, taken 28 days after the second AZD1222 dose. This sequence joins TRBV27 and TRBJ2-3, with D possibly matching TRBD2 (5 bases). CDR3 region: CASSFGGSLTDTQYF. The CDR3 DNA is TGTGCCAGCAGTTTTGGTGGGAGTCTCACAGATACGCAGTATTTT.